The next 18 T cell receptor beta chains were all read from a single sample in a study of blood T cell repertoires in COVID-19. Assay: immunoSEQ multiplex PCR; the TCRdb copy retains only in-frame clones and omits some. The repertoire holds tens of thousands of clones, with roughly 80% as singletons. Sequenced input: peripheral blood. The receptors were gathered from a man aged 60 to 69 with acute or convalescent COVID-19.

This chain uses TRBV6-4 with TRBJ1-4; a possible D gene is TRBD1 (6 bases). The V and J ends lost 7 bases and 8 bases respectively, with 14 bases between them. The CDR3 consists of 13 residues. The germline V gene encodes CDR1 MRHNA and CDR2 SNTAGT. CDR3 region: CASTTGRGEKLFF. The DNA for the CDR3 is TGTGCCAGCACCACAGGGCGGGGGGAAAAACTGTTTTTT.

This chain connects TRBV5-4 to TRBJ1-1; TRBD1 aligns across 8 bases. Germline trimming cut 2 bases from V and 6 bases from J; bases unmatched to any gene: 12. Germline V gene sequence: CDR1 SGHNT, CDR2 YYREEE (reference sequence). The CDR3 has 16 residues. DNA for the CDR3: TGTGCCAGCAGCTTCAGGGGGCGAATAGGGGAAGCTGAAGCTTTCTTT. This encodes CASSFRGRIGEAEAFF.

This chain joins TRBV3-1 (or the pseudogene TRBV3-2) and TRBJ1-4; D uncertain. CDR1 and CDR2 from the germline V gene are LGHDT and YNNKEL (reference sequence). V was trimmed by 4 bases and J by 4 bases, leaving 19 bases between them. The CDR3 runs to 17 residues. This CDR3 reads CASSPTIVAGFNEKLFF. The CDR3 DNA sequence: TGTGCCAGCAGCCCGACAATCGTTGCGGGATTTAATGAAAAACTGTTTTTT.

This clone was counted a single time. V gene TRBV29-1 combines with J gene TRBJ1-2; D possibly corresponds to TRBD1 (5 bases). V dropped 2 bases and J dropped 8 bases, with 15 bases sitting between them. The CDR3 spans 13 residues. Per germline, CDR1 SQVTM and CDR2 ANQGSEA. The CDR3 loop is CSVESAGPVGYTF. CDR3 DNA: TGCAGCGTTGAATCGGCAGGGCCCGTCGGCTACACCTTC.

CDR3 region: CASSQPGQGQGEQYF. CDR3 in DNA: TGCGCCAGCAGCCAACCGGGACAGGGCCAGGGTGAGCAGTACTTC. The chain joins TRBV4-1 to TRBJ2-7, with 9 bases aligning to TRBD1. Germline CDR1 is MGHRA and CDR2 is YSYEKL. The CDR3 sequence is 15 residues long. J lost 7 bases, V lost 2 bases, and 9 bases had no gene match.

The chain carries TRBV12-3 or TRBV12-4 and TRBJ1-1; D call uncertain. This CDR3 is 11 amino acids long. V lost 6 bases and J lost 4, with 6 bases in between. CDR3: CASRYGTEAFF. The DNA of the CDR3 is TGTGCCAGCAGGTACGGCACTGAAGCTTTCTTT.

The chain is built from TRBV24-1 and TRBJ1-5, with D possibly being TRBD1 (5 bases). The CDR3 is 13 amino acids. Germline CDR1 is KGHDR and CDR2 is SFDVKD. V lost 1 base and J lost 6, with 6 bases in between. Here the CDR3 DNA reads TGTGCCACCAGTGATTTAACAGGTCAGCCCCAGCATTTT. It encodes CATSDLTGQPQHF.

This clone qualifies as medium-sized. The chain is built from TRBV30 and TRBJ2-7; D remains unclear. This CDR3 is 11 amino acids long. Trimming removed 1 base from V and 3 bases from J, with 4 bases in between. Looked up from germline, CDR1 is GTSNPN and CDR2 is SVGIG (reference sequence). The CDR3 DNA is TGTGCCTGGAGTGCAGGCTACGAGCAGTACTTC. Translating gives CAWSAGYEQYF.

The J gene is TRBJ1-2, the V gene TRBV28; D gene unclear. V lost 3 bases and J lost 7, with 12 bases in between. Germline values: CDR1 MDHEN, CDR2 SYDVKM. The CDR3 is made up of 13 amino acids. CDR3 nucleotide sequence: TGTGCCAGCAGTTTCGCGGGGTTGGGTGGCTACACCTTC. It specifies CASSFAGLGGYTF.

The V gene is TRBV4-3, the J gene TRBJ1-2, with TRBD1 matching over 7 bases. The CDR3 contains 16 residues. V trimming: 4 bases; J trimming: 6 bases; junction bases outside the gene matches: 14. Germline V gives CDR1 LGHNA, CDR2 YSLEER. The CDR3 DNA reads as TGCGCCAGCAGCCGATTCCTTGAGGCAGGGGGGAATGGCTACACCTTC. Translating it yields CASSRFLEAGGNGYTF.

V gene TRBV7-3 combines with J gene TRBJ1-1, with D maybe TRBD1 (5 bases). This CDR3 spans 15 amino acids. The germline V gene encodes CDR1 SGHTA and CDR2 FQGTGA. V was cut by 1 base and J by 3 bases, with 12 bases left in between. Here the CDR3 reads CASSLSAGGYTEAFF. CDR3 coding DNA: TGTGCCAGCAGCTTAAGTGCCGGGGGGTACACTGAAGCTTTCTTT.

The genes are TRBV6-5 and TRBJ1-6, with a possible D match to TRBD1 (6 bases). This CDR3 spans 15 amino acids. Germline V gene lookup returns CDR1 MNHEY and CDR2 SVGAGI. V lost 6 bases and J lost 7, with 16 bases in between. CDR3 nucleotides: TGTGCCAGCAGCCAAGACAGGCGGCCGAATTCACCCCTCCACTTT. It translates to CASSQDRRPNSPLHF.

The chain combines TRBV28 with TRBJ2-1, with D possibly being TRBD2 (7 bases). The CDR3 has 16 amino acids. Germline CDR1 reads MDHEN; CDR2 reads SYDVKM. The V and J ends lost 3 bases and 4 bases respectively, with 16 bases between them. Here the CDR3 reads CASSFLPGGQYNEQFF. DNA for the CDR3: TGTGCCAGCAGTTTCCTCCCCGGGGGGCAATACAATGAGCAGTTCTTC.

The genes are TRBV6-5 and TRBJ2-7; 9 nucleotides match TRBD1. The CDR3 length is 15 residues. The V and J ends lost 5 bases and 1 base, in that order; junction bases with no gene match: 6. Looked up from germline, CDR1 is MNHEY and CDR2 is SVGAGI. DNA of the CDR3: TGTGCCAGCAGTCCCGGGACAGGGAGTTCCTACGAGCAGTACTTC. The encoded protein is CASSPGTGSSYEQYF.

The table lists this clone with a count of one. This chain's CDR3 is CASSPTKGTVNQPQHF. CDR3 DNA sequence: TGTGCCAGCAGCCCGACGAAAGGGACAGTCAATCAGCCCCAGCATTTT. V and J are TRBV7-9 and TRBJ1-5; 7 nucleotides align to TRBD1. The CDR3 totals 16 residues. Germline CDR1 is SEHNR and CDR2 is FQNEAQ (reference sequence). Germline trimming cut 5 bases from V and 3 bases from J; bases unmatched to any gene: 10.

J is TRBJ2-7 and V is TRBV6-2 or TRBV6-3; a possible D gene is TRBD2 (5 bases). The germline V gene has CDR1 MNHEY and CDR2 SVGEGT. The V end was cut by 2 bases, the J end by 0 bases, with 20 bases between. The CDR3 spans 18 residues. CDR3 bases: TGTGCCAGCAGTTACCCCCTGGACCGGCGAGGGAGCTCCTACGAGCAGTACTTC. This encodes CASSYPLDRRGSSYEQYF.

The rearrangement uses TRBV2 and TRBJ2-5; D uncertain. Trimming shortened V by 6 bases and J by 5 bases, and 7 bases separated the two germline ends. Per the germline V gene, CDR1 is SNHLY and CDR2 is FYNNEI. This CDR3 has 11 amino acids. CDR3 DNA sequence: TGTGCCAGCAGAACAGAGGAGACCCAGTACTTC. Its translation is CASRTEETQYF.

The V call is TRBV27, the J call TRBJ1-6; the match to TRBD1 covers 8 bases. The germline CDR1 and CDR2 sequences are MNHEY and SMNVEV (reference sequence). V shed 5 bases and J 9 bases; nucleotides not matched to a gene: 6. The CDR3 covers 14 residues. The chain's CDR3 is CASSLTGGGSPLHF. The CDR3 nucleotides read TGTGCCAGCAGTCTAACAGGGGGGGGTTCACCCCTCCACTTT.